Listed here are 12 T cell receptor beta chains from one sample, sequenced in a study of CXCR3-negative and CXCR3-positive naive CD8 T cells. 5' RACE with UMI labels generated the TRB cDNA libraries. TCRdb reprocessed the 5' RACE reads and keeps a single row for each CDR3 protein, giving no DNA. In all, the sample yields some 4,000 distinct CDR3 sequences. The source material was naive CXCR3- CD8+ T cells from blood. As for subset: CD45RO-CCR7+CD27+CD95- naive CD8+ T cells lacking CXCR3 (TNR3-). The receptors here all came from a human donor in good health. Some clones in this sample may be carry-over from other donors' samples.

According to its frequency, this clonotype is medium-sized. The rearrangement joins TRBV29-1 to TRBJ1-2; TCRdb's D call, TRBD1, is unchecked because there is no DNA. The germline gives CDR1 SQVTM, CDR2 ANQGSEA. The CDR3 has 13 amino acids. CDR3 sequence reads: CSVVTGRNYGYTF.

The V call is TRBV9, the J call TRBJ1-6; TCRdb's D call, TRBD1, is unchecked because there is no DNA. Germline V gives CDR1 SGDLS, CDR2 YYNGEE. The CDR3 has 16 amino acids. The CDR3: CASSEGQGAYNSPLHF.

This clonotype is called medium-sized based on its frequency. The rearrangement links TRBV19 to TRBJ2-7. This CDR3 comprises 13 residues. Germline-derived CDR1 and CDR2 are LNHDA and SQIVND (reference sequence). CDR3: CASSMSMTYEQYF. Using reference TRBV19 and TRBJ2-7 for the parts outside the CDR3, the full variable domain is DGGITQSPKYLFRKEGQNVTLSCEQNLNHDAMYWYRQDPGQGLRLIYYSQIVNDFQKGDIAEGYSVSREKKESFPLTVTSAQKNPTAFYLCASSMSMTYEQYFGPGTRLTVT.

The gene calls are TRBV25-1 and TRBJ2-1. The germline CDR1 and CDR2 sequences are MGHDK and SYGVNS. The length of the CDR3 is 14 residues. CDR3 residues: CASSEASEYNEQFF.

The V gene is TRBV2, the J gene TRBJ2-1; TCRdb names TRBD1, which stays unverified in the absence of DNA. CDR1 is SNHLY and CDR2 is FYNNEI in the germline V gene. This CDR3 has 15 amino acids. The CDR3 protein is CASSEARGYNNEQFF. Based on the CDR3 plus reference TRBV2 and TRBJ2-1, the full variable domain is EPEVTQTPSHQVTQMGQEVILRCVPISNHLYFYWYRQILGQKVEFLVSFYNNEISEKSEIFDDQFSVERPDGSNFTLKIRSTKLEDSAMYFCASSEARGYNNEQFFGPGTRLTVL.

This sequence joins TRBV24-1 and TRBJ2-1; the TRBD1 assignment by TCRdb is unverifiable without DNA. The CDR3 consists of 16 residues. The germline V gene encodes CDR1 KGHDR and CDR2 SFDVKD. CDR3 amino acids: CATSPRLQGSYNEQFF.

This clonotype registers medium-sized by frequency. The chain carries TRBV7-6 and TRBJ2-1; the D call of TRBD1 rests on TCRdb alone, since no DNA is present to check it. CDR1 and CDR2 (germline): SGHVS, FNYEAQ. CDR3 length: 15 residues. CDR3: CASSSGTGGHNEQFF.

Considering frequency, this clonotype is medium-sized (0.01 to 0.1%). This chain links TRBV15 with TRBJ1-5. This CDR3 has 12 amino acids. Per the germline V gene, CDR1 is LNHNV and CDR2 is YYDKDF (reference sequence). CDR3 region: CATSRPRSPQHF.

J is TRBJ2-2 and V is TRBV5-1. The germline V gene has CDR1 SGHRS and CDR2 YFSETQ. CDR3 length: 14 amino acids. Here the CDR3 reads CASSWFSETGELFF.

Its frequency marks this clonotype as medium-sized. The chain carries TRBV7-9 and TRBJ2-1; checking the TCRdb D call of TRBD1 is not possible without DNA. CDR1 SEHNR and CDR2 FQNEAQ come from the germline V gene (reference sequence). The CDR3 is 13 residues long. The CDR3 sequence: CASSRNPGREQFF.

This clonotype is classed as medium-sized by frequency. The genes are TRBV11-1 and TRBJ2-3. Germline V gene data show CDR1 as SGHAT and CDR2 as FQDESV (reference sequence). The CDR3 has 13 residues. The CDR3 loop reads CASSGEVGDTQYF.

The chain uses TRBV27 and TRBJ1-1; TCRdb designates TRBD1, a call that cannot be tested without DNA. The CDR3 loop spans 13 amino acids. Germline V lookup: CDR1 MNHEY, CDR2 SMNVEV (reference sequence). This CDR3 reads CASSDSSGDEAFF.